What follows are 11 T cell receptor beta chains derived from one specimen sequenced in a study of blood T cell repertoires in COVID-19. Profiling relied on immunoSEQ multiplex PCR, and the TCRdb table lists in-frame clones only, not all of them. The sample includes 70,000 to 85,000 clones, approximately 78% of them seen just once. Specimen: peripheral blood. All receptors derive from a human donor in a cohort sampled during active COVID-19.

This rearrangement joins TRBV4-2 to TRBJ2-5, with a possible D match to TRBD1 (6 bases). The length of the CDR3 is 15 residues. Deletions cut 0 bases from V and 5 bases from J, with 13 bases between. Germline CDR1 LGHNA, CDR2 YNFKEQ. As DNA, the CDR3 is TGTGCCAGCAGCCAAGATTCAGGGGTGAGGGAGACCCAGTACTTC. Protein product: CASSQDSGVRETQYF.

This sequence joins TRBV28 and TRBJ1-5; D call uncertain. The germline V and J ends were trimmed by 6 bases and 2 bases, with 11 bases remaining between them. Germline lookup yields CDR1 MDHEN and CDR2 SYDVKM. The CDR3 length is 14 residues. The CDR3 reads CASRLHGGNQPQHF. In DNA form, the CDR3 reads TGTGCCAGCAGACTCCACGGTGGCAATCAGCCCCAGCATTTT.

V gene TRBV21-1 combines with J gene TRBJ2-2; TRBD1 was called by the table and not checked on the DNA. TRBV21-1 is reported as a pseudogene. The length of the CDR3 is 16 residues. CDR3 loop: CASSKFGLRVAGELFF. The DNA for the CDR3 is TGTGCCAGCAGCAAATTTGGGCTAAGAGTGGCCGGGGAGCTGTTTTTT.

The rearrangement uses TRBV27 and TRBJ2-7, with a weak D call TRBD2 (5 bases). CDR1 MNHEY and CDR2 SMNVEV come from the germline V gene (reference sequence). The CDR3 sequence is 13 residues long. Trimming left V 5 bases short and J 6 bases short, with 14 bases between. The DNA of the CDR3 is TGTGCCAGCAGTCGGACTCCCCTTAGCGAGCAGTACTTC. Translated, it gives CASSRTPLSEQYF.

The V and J genes are TRBV7-9 and TRBJ2-3, with D unclear. V was shortened by 6 bases and J by 5 bases, with 15 bases between the two germline ends. Germline V lookup: CDR1 SEHNR, CDR2 FQNEAQ (reference sequence). The CDR3 runs 14 residues. CDR3 region: CASSPPLAVDTQYF. The DNA for the CDR3 is TGTGCCAGCAGTCCCCCCCTGGCCGTAGATACGCAGTATTTT.

This clone appeared a single time. This chain uses TRBV6-5 with TRBJ1-1, with D tentatively TRBD1 (6 bases). The CDR3 covers 14 residues. Looked up from germline, CDR1 is MNHEY and CDR2 is SVGAGI. Trimming took 7 bases from V and 1 from J, leaving 13 bases between them. The CDR3 bases are TGTGCCAGCAATGGACAGTGGACGAACACTGAAGCTTTCTTT. Translated, it gives CASNGQWTNTEAFF.

The V gene is TRBV5-1, the J gene TRBJ1-2; TRBD1 matches 10 bases. This CDR3 has 15 amino acids. V lost 4 bases to trimming and J lost 3 bases; unmatched junction nucleotides: 6. Germline CDR1 reads SGHRS; CDR2 reads YFSETQ. CDR3 sequence reads: CASSQRTGGDYGYTF. CDR3 in DNA: TGCGCCAGCAGCCAACGGACAGGGGGAGACTATGGCTACACCTTC.

The chain joins TRBV19 to TRBJ1-2, with 8 bases matching TRBD1. After removal of 2 bases from V and 8 bases from J, the junction contained 16 bases not matched to a gene. The CDR3 length is 17 residues. Germline CDR1 and CDR2: LNHDA and SQIVND (reference sequence). For the CDR3, the DNA is TGTGCCAGTAGTATAATATCTCCCAGGGGGCGCGTAAACGGCTACACCTTC. It specifies CASSIISPRGRVNGYTF.

This clone was observed at least ten times. This same CDR3 is encoded by further DNA sequences in the sample. The rearrangement joins TRBV5-1 to TRBJ2-5, with 11 bases identical to TRBD1. This CDR3 has 15 residues. V lost 0 bases to trimming and J lost 5 bases; unmatched junction nucleotides: 3. CDR1 and CDR2 (germline): SGHRS, YFSETQ. CDR3 nucleotide sequence: TGCGCCAGCAGCTTGGCCGGGACAGGGGGGGAGACCCAGTACTTC. This encodes CASSLAGTGGETQYF. The variable domain in full, with the rest retrieved from reference TRBV5-1 and TRBJ2-5, is KAGVTQTPRYLIKTRGQQVTLSCSPISGHRSVSWYQQTPGQGLQFLFEYFSETQRNKGNFPGRFSGRQFSNSRSEMNVSTLELGDSALYLCASSLAGTGGETQYFGPGTRLLVL.

CDR3 nucleotide sequence: TGTGCCAGCAGTCCCATCCGACAGGATGGAGGAGCTTTCTTT. This translates into CASSPIRQDGGAFF. This chain connects TRBV28 to TRBJ1-1, with D perhaps TRBD1 (6 bases). The CDR3 is 14 residues long. V was trimmed by 5 bases and J by 10 bases, leaving 20 bases between them. Germline V gene lookup returns CDR1 MDHEN and CDR2 SYDVKM.

The chain joins TRBV7-6 to TRBJ2-1; D perhaps matches TRBD2 (5 bases). CDR1 is SGHVS, CDR2 FNYEAQ, per germline. This CDR3 spans 16 amino acids. V lost 4 bases and J 7 bases, leaving 20 bases between the germline ends. This CDR3 is CASSSILGRTLNEQFF. CDR3 DNA: TGTGCCAGCAGCTCCATCCTCGGACGGACTCTTAATGAGCAGTTCTTC.